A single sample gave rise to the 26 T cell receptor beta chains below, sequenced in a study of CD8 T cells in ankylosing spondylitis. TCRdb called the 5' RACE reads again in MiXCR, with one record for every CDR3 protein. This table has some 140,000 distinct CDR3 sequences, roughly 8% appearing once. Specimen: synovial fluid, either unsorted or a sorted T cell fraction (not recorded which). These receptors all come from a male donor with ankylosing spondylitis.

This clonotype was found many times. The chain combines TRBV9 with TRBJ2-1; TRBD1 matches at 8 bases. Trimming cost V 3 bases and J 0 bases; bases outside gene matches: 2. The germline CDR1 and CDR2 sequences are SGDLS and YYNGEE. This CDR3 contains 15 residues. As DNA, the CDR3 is TGTGCCAGCAGCGGGACAGGGAGCTCCTACAATGAGCAGTTCTTC. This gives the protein CASSGTGSSYNEQFF. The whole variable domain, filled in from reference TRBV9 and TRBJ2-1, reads DSGVTQTPKHLITATGQRVTLRCSPRSGDLSVYWYQQSLDQGLQFLIQYYNGEERAKGNILERFSAQQFPDLHSELNLSSLELGDSALYFCASSGTGSSYNEQFFGPGTRLTVL.

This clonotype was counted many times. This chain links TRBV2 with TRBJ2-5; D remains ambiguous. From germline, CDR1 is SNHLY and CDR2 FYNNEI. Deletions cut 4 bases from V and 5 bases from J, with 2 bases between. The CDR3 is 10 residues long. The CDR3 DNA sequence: TGTGCCAGCAGTGTTGAGACCCAGTACTTC. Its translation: CASSVETQYF.

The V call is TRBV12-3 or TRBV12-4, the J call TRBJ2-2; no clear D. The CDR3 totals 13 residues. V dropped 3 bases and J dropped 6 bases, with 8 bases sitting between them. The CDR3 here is CASSLQSPGELFF. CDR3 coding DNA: TGTGCCAGCAGTTTGCAGAGCCCCGGGGAGCTGTTTTTT.

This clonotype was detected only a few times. CDR3 region: CASSTSGTGVGGYTF. The CDR3 DNA reads as TGTGCCAGCAGCACATCCGGGACAGGGGTCGGCGGCTACACCTTC. J is TRBJ1-2 and V is TRBV5-6, with 10 bases matching TRBD1. This CDR3 region has 15 residues. J lost 8 bases, V lost 4 bases, and 11 bases had no gene match. Germline CDR1 reads SGHDT; CDR2 reads YYEEEE.

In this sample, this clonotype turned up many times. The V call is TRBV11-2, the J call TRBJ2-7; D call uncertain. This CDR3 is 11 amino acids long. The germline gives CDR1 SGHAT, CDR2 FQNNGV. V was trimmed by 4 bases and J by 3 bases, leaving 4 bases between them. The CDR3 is CASSWLYEQYF. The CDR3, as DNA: TGTGCCAGCAGCTGGCTCTACGAGCAGTACTTC.

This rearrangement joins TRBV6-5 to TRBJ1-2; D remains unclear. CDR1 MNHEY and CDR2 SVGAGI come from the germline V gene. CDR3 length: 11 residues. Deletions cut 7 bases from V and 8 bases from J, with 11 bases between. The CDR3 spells CASTNSGGYTF. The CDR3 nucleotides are TGTGCCAGCACCAACAGTGGGGGCTACACCTTC.

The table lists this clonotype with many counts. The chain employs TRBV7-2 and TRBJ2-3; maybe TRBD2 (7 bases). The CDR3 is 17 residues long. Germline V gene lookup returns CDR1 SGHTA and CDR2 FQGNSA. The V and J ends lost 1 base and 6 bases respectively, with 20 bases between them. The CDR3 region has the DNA TGTGCCAGCAGCTTAGAAGGCAAGGGGGGGCCATCGGATACGCAGTATTTT. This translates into CASSLEGKGGPSDTQYF.

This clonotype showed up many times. DNA for the CDR3: TGTGCCAGCAGTTTTTCACGTCTGGACTACGAGCAGTACTTC. Its protein is CASSFSRLDYEQYF. The chain combines TRBV27 with TRBJ2-7; D not certain. This CDR3 is built from 14 residues. CDR1 and CDR2 from the germline V gene are MNHEY and SMNVEV (reference sequence). V dropped 3 bases and J dropped 3 bases, with 12 bases sitting between them.

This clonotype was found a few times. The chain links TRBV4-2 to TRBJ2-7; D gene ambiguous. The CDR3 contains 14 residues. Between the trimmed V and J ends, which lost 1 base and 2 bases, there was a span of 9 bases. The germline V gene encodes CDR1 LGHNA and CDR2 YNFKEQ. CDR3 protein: CASSQVAETYEQYF. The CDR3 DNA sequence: TGTGCCAGCAGCCAAGTGGCAGAGACCTACGAGCAGTACTTC.

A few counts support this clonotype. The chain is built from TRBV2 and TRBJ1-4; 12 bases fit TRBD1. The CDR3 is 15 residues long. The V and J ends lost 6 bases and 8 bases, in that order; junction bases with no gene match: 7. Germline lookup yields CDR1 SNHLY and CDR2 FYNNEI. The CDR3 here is CASSPGTGGNEKLFF. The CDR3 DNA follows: TGTGCCAGCAGCCCTGGGACAGGGGGCAACGAAAAACTGTTTTTT.

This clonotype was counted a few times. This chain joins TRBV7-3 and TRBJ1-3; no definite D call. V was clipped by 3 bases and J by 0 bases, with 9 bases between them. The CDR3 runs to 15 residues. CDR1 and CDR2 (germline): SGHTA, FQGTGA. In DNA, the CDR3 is TGTGCCAGCAGCTTCGGCTCGGGCTCTGGAAACACCATATATTTT. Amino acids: CASSFGSGSGNTIYF.

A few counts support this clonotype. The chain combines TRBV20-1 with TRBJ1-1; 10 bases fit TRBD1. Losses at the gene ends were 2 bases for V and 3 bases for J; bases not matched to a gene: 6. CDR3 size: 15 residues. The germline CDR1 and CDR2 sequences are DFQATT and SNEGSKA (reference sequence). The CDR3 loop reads CSARPRQGAHTEAFF. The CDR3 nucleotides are TGCAGTGCTAGACCCCGACAGGGGGCCCACACTGAAGCTTTCTTT.

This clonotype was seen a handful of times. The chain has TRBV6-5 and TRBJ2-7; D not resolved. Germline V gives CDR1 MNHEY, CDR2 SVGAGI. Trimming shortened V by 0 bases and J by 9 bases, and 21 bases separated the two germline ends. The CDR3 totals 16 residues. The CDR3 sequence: CASSYSPVQPPTRQYF. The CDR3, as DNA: TGTGCCAGCAGTTACTCCCCAGTTCAGCCGCCTACGAGGCAGTACTTC.

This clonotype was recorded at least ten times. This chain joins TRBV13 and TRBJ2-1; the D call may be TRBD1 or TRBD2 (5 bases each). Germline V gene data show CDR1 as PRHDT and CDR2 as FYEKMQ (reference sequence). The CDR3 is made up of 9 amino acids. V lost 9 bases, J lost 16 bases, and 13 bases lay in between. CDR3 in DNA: TGTGCCAGTCGGGACGGAGCATTCTTC. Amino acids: CASRDGAFF.

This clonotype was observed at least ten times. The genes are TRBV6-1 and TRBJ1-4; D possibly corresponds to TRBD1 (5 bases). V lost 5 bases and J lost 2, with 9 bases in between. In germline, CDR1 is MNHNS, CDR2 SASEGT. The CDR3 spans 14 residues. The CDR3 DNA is TGTGCCAGCAGTAAAGGGACGACTAATGAAAAACTGTTTTTT. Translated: CASSKGTTNEKLFF.

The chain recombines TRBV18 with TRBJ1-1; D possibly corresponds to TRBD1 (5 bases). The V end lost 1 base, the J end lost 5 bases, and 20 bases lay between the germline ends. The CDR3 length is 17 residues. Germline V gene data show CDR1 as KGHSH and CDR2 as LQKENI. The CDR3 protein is CASSPRGQGGAVTEAFF. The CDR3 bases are TGTGCCAGCTCACCACGAGGTCAAGGAGGGGCCGTTACTGAAGCTTTCTTT.

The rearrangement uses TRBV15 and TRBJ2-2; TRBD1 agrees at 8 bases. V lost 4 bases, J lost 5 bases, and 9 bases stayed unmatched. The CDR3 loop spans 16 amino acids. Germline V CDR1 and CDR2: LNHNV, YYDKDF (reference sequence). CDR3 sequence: CATSKAGGYETGELFF. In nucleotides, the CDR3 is TGTGCCACCAGCAAAGCAGGGGGCTATGAAACCGGGGAGCTGTTTTTT.

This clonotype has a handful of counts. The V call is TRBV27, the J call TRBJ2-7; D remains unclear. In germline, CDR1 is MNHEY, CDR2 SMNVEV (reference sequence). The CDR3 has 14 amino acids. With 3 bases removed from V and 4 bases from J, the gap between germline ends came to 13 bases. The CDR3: CASSLKSKDYEQYF. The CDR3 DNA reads TGTGCCAGCAGTTTGAAGTCGAAAGATTACGAGCAGTACTTC.

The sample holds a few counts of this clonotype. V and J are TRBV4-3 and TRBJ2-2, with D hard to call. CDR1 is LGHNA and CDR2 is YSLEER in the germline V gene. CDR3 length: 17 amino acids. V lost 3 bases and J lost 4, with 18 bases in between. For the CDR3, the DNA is TGCGCCAGCAGCCATCTCCCGGGTCAAGGTGTCACCGGGGAGCTGTTTTTT. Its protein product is CASSHLPGQGVTGELFF.

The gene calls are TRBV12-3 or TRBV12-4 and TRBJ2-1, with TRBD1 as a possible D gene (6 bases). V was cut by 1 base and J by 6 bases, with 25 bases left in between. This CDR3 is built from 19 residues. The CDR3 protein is CASSLEPTGWLGGPNEQFF. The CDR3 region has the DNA TGTGCCAGCAGTTTAGAACCCACAGGGTGGTTAGGGGGACCCAATGAGCAGTTCTTC.

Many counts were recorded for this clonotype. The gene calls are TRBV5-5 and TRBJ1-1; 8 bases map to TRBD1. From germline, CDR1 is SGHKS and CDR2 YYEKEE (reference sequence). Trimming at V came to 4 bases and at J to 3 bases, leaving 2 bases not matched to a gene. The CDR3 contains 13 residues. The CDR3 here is CASSGTGDTEAFF. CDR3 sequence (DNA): TGTGCCAGCAGCGGGACAGGAGACACTGAAGCTTTCTTT.

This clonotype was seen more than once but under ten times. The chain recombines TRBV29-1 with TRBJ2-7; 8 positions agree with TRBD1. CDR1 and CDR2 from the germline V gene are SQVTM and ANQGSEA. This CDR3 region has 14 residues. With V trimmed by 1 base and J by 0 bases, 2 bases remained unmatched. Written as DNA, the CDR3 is TGCAGCGTTGAAGCCGGGACAGGCTCCTACGAGCAGTACTTC. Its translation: CSVEAGTGSYEQYF.

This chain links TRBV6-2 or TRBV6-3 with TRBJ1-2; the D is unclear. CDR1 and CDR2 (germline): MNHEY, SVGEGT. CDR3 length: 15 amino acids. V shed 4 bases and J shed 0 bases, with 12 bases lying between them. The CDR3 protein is CASSCSRLPNYGYTF. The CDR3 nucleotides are TGTGCCAGCAGTTGCTCTCGACTTCCTAACTATGGCTACACCTTC.

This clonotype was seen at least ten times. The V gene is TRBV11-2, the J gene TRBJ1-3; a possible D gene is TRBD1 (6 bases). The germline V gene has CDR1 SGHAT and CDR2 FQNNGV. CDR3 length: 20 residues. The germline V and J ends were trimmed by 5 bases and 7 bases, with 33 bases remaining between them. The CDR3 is CASSRTHGQRISLWGNTIYF. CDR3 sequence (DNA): TGTGCCAGCAGCCGAACCCACGGACAGCGGATTTCCCTCTGGGGGAACACCATATATTTT.

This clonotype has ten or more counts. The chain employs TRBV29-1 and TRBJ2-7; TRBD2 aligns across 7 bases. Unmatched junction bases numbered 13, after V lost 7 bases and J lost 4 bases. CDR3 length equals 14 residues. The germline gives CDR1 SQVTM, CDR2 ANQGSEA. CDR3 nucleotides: TGCAGCGGAGCCGAAGGACTAGGCTCATACGAGCAGTACTTC. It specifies CSGAEGLGSYEQYF.

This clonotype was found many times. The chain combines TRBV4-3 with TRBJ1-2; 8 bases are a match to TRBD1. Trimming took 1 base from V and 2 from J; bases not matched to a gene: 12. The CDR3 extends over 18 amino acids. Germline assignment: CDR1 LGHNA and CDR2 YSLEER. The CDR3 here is CASSQVWWRTGSNYGYTF. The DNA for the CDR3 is TGCGCCAGCAGCCAAGTTTGGTGGCGGACAGGGTCGAACTATGGCTACACCTTC.